The 22 T cell receptor beta chains reported below all come from one sample, sequenced in a study of OX40 agonist ivuxolimab in advanced cancers. Sequencing was performed with immunoSEQ multiplex PCR; in TCRdb, only in-frame clones are kept and a portion is missing. The sample carries more than 100,000 clones, roughly nine tenths recorded once. The sequenced sample was CD4+ or CD8+ T cells sorted from blood, obtained in a trial of the OX40 agonist ivuxolimab. These receptors originate from an adult with an advanced solid tumor such as melanoma, head and neck, liver or kidney cancer.

The chain carries TRBV7-3 and TRBJ2-2, with D hard to call. The CDR3 contains 13 residues. CDR1 is SGHTA, CDR2 FQGTGA, per germline. V was trimmed by 2 bases and J by 3 bases, leaving 4 bases between them. The DNA of the CDR3 is TGTGCCAGCAGCTTACCGCACACCGGGGAGCTGTTTTTT. Translated: CASSLPHTGELFF.

V and J are TRBV5-1 and TRBJ1-1; D is uncertain. Germline loops: CDR1 SGHRS, CDR2 YFSETQ. There are 14 residues in the CDR3. V was shortened by 5 bases and J by 7 bases, with 18 bases between the two germline ends. DNA of the CDR3: TGCGCCAGCAGACGCGGATCGGACCCGGGTGAAGCTTTCTTT. Translated, it gives CASRRGSDPGEAFF.

This CDR3 reads CASSLSAGRGTEAFF. As DNA, the CDR3 is TGTGCCAGCAGTTTATCCGCAGGTCGGGGCACTGAAGCTTTCTTT. The V call is TRBV28, the J call TRBJ1-1; no definite D call. This CDR3 contains 15 residues. V lost 1 base and J lost 4, with 13 bases in between. Germline V gives CDR1 MDHEN, CDR2 SYDVKM.

The rearrangement uses TRBV10-1 and TRBJ2-5; the D gene is possibly TRBD1 (6 bases). The J call is uncertain, as TRBJ2-7 better fits the DNA end. This CDR3 has 13 amino acids. Germline CDR1 and CDR2: WNHNN and SYGVQD (reference sequence). CDR3 DNA sequence: TGCGCCAGCAGTGTTCACAGGGACTACGAGCAGTACTTC. This gives the protein CASSVHRDYEQYF.

This chain connects TRBV13 to TRBJ1-5; TRBD1 aligns across 9 bases. The germline gives CDR1 PRHDT, CDR2 FYEKMQ (reference sequence). The CDR3 covers 15 residues. Unmatched junction bases numbered 3, after V lost 0 bases and J lost 6 bases. The CDR3 DNA sequence: TGTGCCAGCAGCTTAGGGGACAGGGGTTCTCAGCCCCAGCATTTT. It translates to CASSLGDRGSQPQHF.

This clone appeared a single time. This chain connects TRBV28 to TRBJ1-2; possibly TRBD1 for D (5 bases). The CDR3 extends over 12 amino acids. From germline, CDR1 is MDHEN and CDR2 SYDVKM. V was clipped by 6 bases and J by 0 bases, with 5 bases between them. As DNA, the CDR3 is TGTGCCAGCAGGGGACCTAACTATGGCTACACCTTC. It specifies CASRGPNYGYTF.

The V gene is TRBV19, the J gene TRBJ2-3, with 12 bases fitting TRBD2. J lost 4 bases, V lost 3 bases, and 2 bases had no gene match. Germline CDR1 is LNHDA and CDR2 is SQIVND (reference sequence). This CDR3 is 15 amino acids long. The CDR3 bases are TGTGCCAGTAGTATTGGACTAGCGGGGTCAGATACGCAGTATTTT. Its protein product is CASSIGLAGSDTQYF.

The chain is built from TRBV7-2 and TRBJ2-5, with D possibly matching TRBD2 (5 bases). Germline-derived CDR1 and CDR2 are SGHTA and FQGNSA. The germline V and J ends were trimmed by 1 base and 5 bases, with 14 bases remaining between them. The CDR3 runs 15 residues. The CDR3: CASSLGSSRGETQYF. In nucleotides, the CDR3 is TGTGCCAGCAGCTTAGGCAGCAGCAGAGGGGAGACCCAGTACTTC.

The V gene is TRBV5-4, the J gene TRBJ2-5; TRBD1 matches at 9 bases. Germline values: CDR1 SGHNT, CDR2 YYREEE (reference sequence). The CDR3 sequence is 15 residues long. V was clipped by 4 bases and J by 1 base; unmatched bases: 5. CDR3 protein: CASSTPQGAQETQYF. As DNA, the CDR3 is TGTGCCAGCAGCACGCCACAGGGGGCCCAAGAGACCCAGTACTTC. Variable domain in full (rest from reference TRBV5-4 and TRBJ2-5): ETGVTQSPTHLIKTRGQQVTLRCSSQSGHNTVSWYQQALGQGPQFIFQYYREEENGRGNFPPRFSGLQFPNYSSELNVNALELDDSALYLCASSTPQGAQETQYFGPGTRLLVL.

The count of this clone is one. CDR3 DNA sequence: TGTGCCAGCAGCGAGCTGGGGGGGAACACTGAAGCTTTCTTT. As protein: CASSELGGNTEAFF. The chain combines TRBV7-2 with TRBJ1-1; a possible D gene is TRBD1 (5 bases). CDR1 and CDR2 (germline): SGHTA, FQGNSA. Between the trimmed V and J ends, which lost 5 bases and 1 base, there was a span of 11 bases. CDR3 length: 14 amino acids.

This chain joins TRBV19 and TRBJ1-2; D is unclear. Germline lookup yields CDR1 LNHDA and CDR2 SQIVND (reference sequence). Trimming left V 5 bases short and J 0 bases short, with 10 bases between. The CDR3 has 14 amino acids. The CDR3, as DNA: TGTGCCAGTAGTCCTAGCTTGGCTAACTATGGCTACACCTTC. It yields the protein CASSPSLANYGYTF.

V gene TRBV30 combines with J gene TRBJ2-1, with 12 bases matching TRBD2. The CDR3 spans 17 residues. V shed 0 bases and J 8 bases; nucleotides not matched to a gene: 11. Per germline, CDR1 GTSNPN and CDR2 SVGIG (reference sequence). For the CDR3, the DNA is TGTGCCTGGAGTGTGGGCATGACTAGCGGGGGTACCGATGAGCAGTTCTTC. Protein: CAWSVGMTSGGTDEQFF.

This sequence joins TRBV10-3 and TRBJ1-5, with D possibly TRBD1 on 6 matching bases. The CDR3 has 17 amino acids. Germline lookup yields CDR1 ENHRY and CDR2 SYGVKD. V was trimmed by 2 bases and J by 0 bases, leaving 14 bases between them. CDR3 sequence reads: CAISEGRQAVSNQPQHF. CDR3 nucleotide sequence: TGTGCCATCAGTGAGGGTCGACAGGCAGTTAGCAATCAGCCCCAGCATTTT.

The rearrangement links TRBV9 to TRBJ1-6; a weak D match, TRBD1 (5 bases). CDR3 length: 16 residues. V gave up 0 bases and J gave up 9 bases, with 16 bases separating them. The germline V gene has CDR1 SGDLS and CDR2 YYNGEE. CDR3 nucleotide sequence: TGTGCCAGCAGCGTAGGTGGGGGGATTTTTGGTTCACCCCTCCACTTT. Protein: CASSVGGGIFGSPLHF.

V and J are TRBV28 and TRBJ1-1; no clear D. Germline V CDR1 and CDR2: MDHEN, SYDVKM. CDR3 length: 12 amino acids. With 11 bases removed from V and 4 bases from J, the gap between germline ends came to 14 bases. DNA of the CDR3: TGTGCCTCTGGGAGGCTAGGCACTGAAGCTTTCTTT. Its translation: CASGRLGTEAFF.

The genes are TRBV6-1 and TRBJ2-4; perhaps TRBD1 as D (6 bases). Trimming left V 7 bases short and J 2 bases short, with 12 bases between. Germline V lookup: CDR1 MNHNS, CDR2 SASEGT. The CDR3 has 14 amino acids. The CDR3, as DNA: TGTGCCAGCACCTTCCGGGACACCAAAAACATTCAGTACTTC. Protein: CASTFRDTKNIQYF.

The gene calls are TRBV7-2 and TRBJ1-5, with 7 bases identical to TRBD1. The CDR3 covers 15 residues. Germline lookup yields CDR1 SGHTA and CDR2 FQGNSA. Trimming removed 2 bases from V and 7 bases from J; junction bases left unmatched: 8. CDR3 sequence reads: CASSLSVQGGQPQHF. Written as DNA, the CDR3 is TGTGCCAGCAGCTTATCGGTGCAGGGGGGACAGCCCCAGCATTTT.

This clone was picked up one time. The chain uses TRBV27 and TRBJ2-5; 7 nucleotides match TRBD2. V shed 5 bases and J 2 bases; nucleotides not matched to a gene: 5. The V gene's germline CDR1 is MNHEY and CDR2 SMNVEV (reference sequence). CDR3 length equals 14 residues. The CDR3 DNA is TGTGCCAGCAGTGGCGGGACTACTCAAGAGACCCAGTACTTC. Its translation is CASSGGTTQETQYF.

The rearrangement uses TRBV11-2 and TRBJ2-7; TRBD1 agrees at 8 bases. The CDR3 totals 15 residues. The germline V gene encodes CDR1 SGHAT and CDR2 FQNNGV. V shed 4 bases, J shed 3 bases, and the junction held 8 bases outside the gene matches. The CDR3 nucleotides are TGTGCCAGCAGCTCATATTCCGGGACAGGCTACGAGCAGTACTTC. Translation gives CASSSYSGTGYEQYF. The full variable domain, completed using reference TRBV11-2 and TRBJ2-7, is EAGVAQSPRYKIIEKRQSVAFWCNPISGHATLYWYQQILGQGPKLLIQFQNNGVVDDSQLPKDRFSAERLKGVDSTLKIQPAKLEDSAVYLCASSSYSGTGYEQYFGPGTRLTVT.

In this sample, this clone turned up once. The CDR3 bases are TGTGCCAGCAGTTCCCCGGACAGGGCCGGCTACACCTTC. It codes for CASSSPDRAGYTF. The rearrangement links TRBV28 to TRBJ1-2; 8 bases map to TRBD1. The CDR3 is made up of 13 amino acids. Per the germline V gene, CDR1 is MDHEN and CDR2 is SYDVKM. Trimming took 4 bases from V and 8 from J; bases not matched to a gene: 6.

The V call is TRBV2, the J call TRBJ2-7, with 7 positions matching TRBD1. Germline lookup yields CDR1 SNHLY and CDR2 FYNNEI. J was trimmed by 2 bases and V by 3 bases; bases with no gene match: 4. This CDR3 spans 14 amino acids. The CDR3 bases are TGTGCCAGCAGTGAGAGGACAGGTGCCTACGAGCAGTACTTC. Encoded protein: CASSERTGAYEQYF. Variable domain in full (rest from reference TRBV2 and TRBJ2-7): EPEVTQTPSHQVTQMGQEVILRCVPISNHLYFYWYRQILGQKVEFLVSFYNNEISEKSEIFDDQFSVERPDGSNFTLKIRSTKLEDSAMYFCASSERTGAYEQYFGPGTRLTVT.

The V call is TRBV18, the J call TRBJ2-5; D not resolved. Germline CDR1 is KGHSH and CDR2 is LQKENI. The V and J ends lost 2 bases and 5 bases respectively, with 9 bases between them. The CDR3 is 13 amino acids. CDR3 region: CASSPAFGETQYF. CDR3 sequence (DNA): TGTGCCAGCTCACCAGCCTTTGGGGAGACCCAGTACTTC.